This TCR beta chain was documented in a study of shared clonotypes between healthy human individuals. For each subset, genomic DNA was distributed in equal portions over several immunoSEQ plates. Some clones are missing from TCRdb's copy, which holds only in-frame ones; the method was immunoSEQ multiplex PCR. The sample shows a few million clones, 90% to 95% of them seen only once. Study outcomes and limitations: Non-shared clonotypes had lower generation probabilities than those shared by all four donors. Investigators expected sequencing depth to affect clonotype sharing among donors.

In the case of this clone: Its antigen is undetermined.

J was trimmed by 3 bases and V by 2 bases; bases with no gene match: 10. CDR1 and CDR2 from the germline V gene are MNHEY and SMNVEV (reference sequence). The CDR3 totals 17 residues. Study donors comprised healthy, HIV-negative adults devoid of recent acute infection or vaccination. The chain couples TRBV27 to TRBJ2-3, with 8 bases matching TRBD1. This sequence originates from a man in his late teens or twenties in good health. Some clones in this sample may be carry-over from other donors' samples. The sequencing input was naive CD4+ T cells from PBMCs. As for subset: CD45RA+ positively selected. As DNA, the CDR3 is TGTGCCAGCAGTTTAGAACCAGGGGGCTTGGGAACAGATACGCAGTATTTT. Its translation: CASSLEPGGLGTDTQYF.